This T cell receptor (beta chain) appears in the sequencing data of a study of shared clonotypes between healthy human individuals. Study results and limitations: Clonotype sharing across a few donors was observed for around 4.8% of naive CD4 clonotypes.

Some clones are missing from TCRdb's copy, which holds only in-frame ones; the method was immunoSEQ multiplex PCR. The sample includes more than 900,000 clones, about four fifths seen only once; the top ten take 0.5% to 0.65%. V lost 6 bases and J lost 2; bases outside the gene matches: 3. CDR3 length: 14 residues. Looked up from germline, CDR1 is SGHTA and CDR2 is FQGNSA. About this clone: The antigen is undetermined.

Sequencing was done on a sample of memory CD4+ T cells from PBMCs. Described subset: CD45RA-negative fraction. The TCR comes from a man aged 18 to 30 in good health. Some clones in this sample may be carry-over from other donors' samples. The chain uses TRBV7-2 and TRBJ2-3; 9 bases are a match to TRBD2. The CDR3 region has the DNA TGTGCCAGCAGGAGCGGGAGGCTCACAGATACGCAGTATTTT. Protein: CASRSGRLTDTQYF.